This TCR beta chain was sequenced in a study of blood T cells in healthy people across ages. With a J-beta primer mix and a sample-barcoded 5' primer, a second PCR ran about 7 to 12 cycles. MiXCR, run by TCRdb on the 5' RACE reads, gives a single entry per CDR3 protein. The sample has approximately 1.5 million distinct CDR3 sequences; about 32% are singletons. The sample providers were healthy Caucasian people from Russia, aged about 6 to 95. In the case of this clonotype: One end of the junction is discordant with germline, which a read error may explain.

The clonotype was recovered from a woman in her 30s in good health. Source material: blood.

The CDR3 protein is CSARVGLASGANALTF. Written as DNA, the CDR3 is TGCAGTGCTAGAGTAGGGTTAGCTTCTGGGGCCAACGCCCTGACTTTC. The chain couples TRBV20-1 to TRBJ2-6; D might be TRBD1 (5 bases). The CDR3 has 16 amino acids. CDR1 DFQATT and CDR2 SNEGSKA come from the germline V gene (reference sequence).